What follows are 7 T cell receptor beta chains derived from one specimen sequenced in a study of immune evolution from preneoplasia to lung adenocarcinoma. Clones were read by immunoSEQ multiplex PCR, and TCRdb kept only the in-frame ones, dropping some. The table has under 45,000 clones, over 75% seen once; the top ten hold about 4.4%. Sequencing used FFPE invasive lung adenocarcinoma tissue. These receptor sequences come from a person aged 55 to 75 with lung adenocarcinoma.

This clone showed up just once. The chain is built from TRBV5-1 and TRBJ2-1; 7 bases fit TRBD2. The CDR3 runs 14 residues. V shed 7 bases, J shed 7 bases, and the junction held 11 bases outside the gene matches. Germline loops: CDR1 SGHRS, CDR2 YFSETQ. This CDR3 reads CASGLGGRGNEQFF. In DNA form, the CDR3 reads TGCGCCAGCGGGCTAGGCGGGAGAGGGAATGAGCAGTTCTTC.

The chain has TRBV27 and TRBJ2-2, with D possibly TRBD2 on 6 matching bases. This CDR3 has 15 residues. Trimming took 5 bases from V and 2 from J, leaving 12 bases between them. CDR1 MNHEY and CDR2 SMNVEV come from the germline V gene (reference sequence). CDR3 nucleotides: TGTGCCAGCAGTCAATCCGGGAGAAACACCGGGGAGCTGTTTTTT. This encodes CASSQSGRNTGELFF.

The V gene is TRBV5-1, the J gene TRBJ2-6; D is ambiguous. Germline V lookup: CDR1 SGHRS, CDR2 YFSETQ. The ends were cut back, 4 bases at V and 12 bases at J, with 14 bases in the middle. The CDR3 length is 13 residues. CDR3 region: CASSIDSRTVLTF. The CDR3 bases are TGCGCCAGCAGCATTGATTCCCGGACCGTCCTGACTTTC. The variable domain in full, with the rest retrieved from reference TRBV5-1 and TRBJ2-6, is KAGVTQTPRYLIKTRGQQVTLSCSPISGHRSVSWYQQTPGQGLQFLFEYFSETQRNKGNFPGRFSGRQFSNSRSEMNVSTLELGDSALYLCASSIDSRTVLTFGAGSRLTVL.

The chain combines TRBV29-1 with TRBJ2-1; 10 nucleotides match TRBD1. CDR1 is SQVTM, CDR2 ANQGSEA, per germline. Trimming cost V 7 bases and J 8 bases; bases outside gene matches: 8. The CDR3 length is 13 residues. The CDR3 bases are TGCAGCGGCAACCCGGGACAGGGGTATGAGCAGTTCTTC. It specifies CSGNPGQGYEQFF.

This sequence joins TRBV9 and TRBJ2-5; 12 bases agree with TRBD2. The CDR3 is 17 residues long. Looked up from germline, CDR1 is SGDLS and CDR2 is YYNGEE. Trimming removed 0 bases from V and 2 bases from J; junction bases left unmatched: 5. CDR3 protein: CASSVAPSGRGQETQYF. DNA of the CDR3: TGTGCCAGCAGCGTAGCCCCTAGCGGGAGGGGGCAAGAGACCCAGTACTTC.

This clone was picked up a small number of times. The gene calls are TRBV19 and TRBJ2-7; D unresolved. Per the germline V gene, CDR1 is LNHDA and CDR2 is SQIVND (reference sequence). Trimming took off 4 bases at V and 6 bases at J, with 10 bases between the two ends. The CDR3 has 12 amino acids. This CDR3 reads CASSRDLGEQYF. CDR3 in DNA: TGTGCCAGTAGTAGAGACTTGGGCGAGCAGTACTTC. Combining the CDR3 with reference TRBV19 and TRBJ2-7 gives the whole variable domain DGGITQSPKYLFRKEGQNVTLSCEQNLNHDAMYWYRQDPGQGLRLIYYSQIVNDFQKGDIAEGYSVSREKKESFPLTVTSAQKNPTAFYLCASSRDLGEQYFGPGTRLTVT.

The genes are TRBV7-8 and TRBJ2-1; possible D gene TRBD2, 6 bases. V was pared by 5 bases and J by 12 bases, with 20 bases between. CDR1 is SGHVS, CDR2 FQNEAQ, per germline. The CDR3 runs 14 residues. The CDR3 sequence is CASSQTRVASVQFF. The CDR3 region has the DNA TGTGCCAGCAGCCAAACCCGCGTGGCTAGCGTGCAGTTCTTC.